The rows below give T cell receptor beta chains drawn from one sample of a study of human T cells and chemical hapten exposure. TCRdb re-called the RACE reads through MiXCR, storing one row per CDR3 protein. The sample lists under 200,000 distinct CDR3 sequences, roughly 15% occurring once. The material was whole blood, obtained in connection with sensitization to the hapten diphenylcyclopropenone (DPC). The receptors derive from a woman between 25 and 40 years old with alopecia areata. Some clones in this sample may be carry-over from other donors' samples. Both conserved end residues are part of each CDR3. The order of the fields is clone size, D gene, J gene, V gene, CDR3 protein, CDR3 DNA. The D gene is left open where the match is weak. A clone size is listed for some rows: how often the clone was seen (once, few, many), or a class if it is expanded.

many . TRBJ2-7 TRBV20-1 CSATGASYEQYF TGCAGTGCTACCGGGGCCTCCTACGAGCAGTACTTC
. TRBD1 TRBJ1-1 TRBV5-1 CASSLETQGNEAFF TGCGCCAGCAGCTTGGAGACACAGGGGAATGAAGCTTTCTTT
. TRBD1 TRBJ1-5 TRBV28 CASIQSAGGGSNQPQHF TGTGCCAGCATCCAAAGCGCAGGGGGTGGGAGCAATCAGCCCCAGCATTTT
. . TRBJ1-4 TRBV28 CASSGTPWSEKLFF TGTGCCAGCAGTGGGACCCCTTGGTCAGAAAAACTGTTTTTT
few . TRBJ1-2 TRBV4-2 CASSQARQDYGYTF TGTGCCAGCAGCCAAGCTCGACAGGACTATGGCTACACCTTC
many . TRBJ2-1 TRBV14 CASSQTTGRNEQFF TGTGCCAGCAGCCAAACGACAGGGAGGAATGAGCAGTTCTTC
few TRBD1 TRBJ1-2 TRBV18 CASSQRDSDPYGYTF TGTGCCAGCTCACAACGGGACAGTGACCCTTATGGCTACACCTTC
few . TRBJ2-3 TRBV24-1 CATGGLTDTQYF TGTGCCACCGGGGGGCTGACAGATACGCAGTATTTT
. TRBD2 TRBJ2-1 TRBV20-1 CSARVASGSSYNEQFF TGCAGTGCTAGAGTGGCTAGCGGGAGCTCCTACAATGAGCAGTTCTTC
. . TRBJ1-4 TRBV20-1 CSGGQSNEKLFF TGCAGTGGGGGGCAGTCTAATGAAAAACTGTTTTTT
. TRBD2 TRBJ2-1 TRBV29-1 CSDILAGGFQDEQFF TGCAGCGACATCCTAGCGGGAGGTTTTCAGGATGAGCAGTTCTTC
. . TRBJ2-3 TRBV20-1 CSAGRDNTDTQYF TGCAGTGCGGGGCGGGATAACACAGATACGCAGTATTTT
. TRBD2 TRBJ2-3 TRBV9 CASSTSGSADTQYF TGTGCCAGCAGTACTAGCGGGAGTGCAGATACGCAGTATTTT
few . TRBJ2-1 TRBV7-2 CASSGRTPGHEQFF TGTGCCAGCAGCGGCAGGACACCTGGGCATGAGCAGTTCTTC
. TRBD2 TRBJ2-1 TRBV5-5 CASSKGLAGASGYNEQFF TGTGCCAGCAGCAAGGGACTAGCGGGAGCTTCAGGGTACAATGAGCAGTTCTTC
. . TRBJ1-5 TRBV5-5 CASSLVHNNQPQHF TGTGCCAGCAGCTTGGTCCATAACAATCAGCCCCAGCATTTT
. . TRBJ2-7 TRBV6-1 CASSVSYSYEQYF TGTGCCAGCTCCGTGTCCTACTCCTACGAGCAGTACTTC
few TRBD2 TRBJ2-5 TRBV13 CASSQGTSGAAETQYF TGTGCCAGCAGCCAAGGGACTAGCGGAGCCGCTGAGACCCAGTACTTC
. TRBD1 TRBJ1-6 TRBV28 CASSYGQGASSPLHF TGTGCCAGCAGTTACGGACAGGGGGCATCGTCACCCCTCCACTTT
. . TRBJ2-1 TRBV20-1 CSARSGPPVSNEQFF TGCAGTGCTAGAAGTGGTCCCCCCGTCAGCAATGAGCAGTTCTTC
many . TRBJ2-1 TRBV6-2/TRBV6-3 CASSYPPGGMPNEQFF TGTGCCAGCAGTTACCCCCCGGGCGGGATGCCCAATGAGCAGTTCTTC
few TRBD1 TRBJ1-1 TRBV5-1 CASSVGQTPLISEAFF TGCGCCAGCAGCGTGGGACAGACCCCGTTGATTTCTGAAGCTTTCTTT
. . TRBJ2-7 TRBV11-3 CASSLVGSAYEQYF TGTGCCAGCAGCTTAGTGGGGAGCGCCTACGAGCAGTACTTC
few . TRBJ1-1 TRBV7-2 CASSSYRNTEAFF TGTGCCAGCAGTAGCTACAGGAACACTGAAGCTTTCTTT
. TRBD1 TRBJ1-6 TRBV7-6 CASSLVTGTGRSSYNSPLHF TGTGCCAGCAGCTTAGTGACCGGGACAGGGCGTTCCTCCTATAATTCACCCCTCCACTTT
few . TRBJ2-1 TRBV11-2 CASSLEPYNEQFF TGTGCCAGCAGCTTAGAACCGTACAATGAGCAGTTCTTC
few TRBD1 TRBJ2-7 TRBV5-1 CASTLGTANYEQYF TGCGCCAGTACCCTTGGGACAGCCAACTACGAGCAGTACTTC
many TRBD1 TRBJ1-4 TRBV3-1 CASSARDRTEKLFF TGTGCCAGCAGCGCCCGGGACAGGACCGAAAAACTGTTTTTT
. TRBD2 TRBJ2-1 TRBV19 CASTLRTSGSSYNEQFF TGTGCCAGTACCCTAAGGACTAGCGGGAGCTCCTACAATGAGCAGTTCTTC
. TRBD2 TRBJ2-3 TRBV15 CATSSSGGATDTQYF TGTGCCACCAGCAGTAGCGGGGGGGCGACAGATACGCAGTATTTT
many . TRBJ1-1 TRBV4-3 CASSQDRFFSEAFF TGCGCCAGCAGCCAAGACAGGTTTTTTAGTGAAGCTTTCTTT
. TRBD1 TRBJ1-6 TRBV5-6 CASSPPGQDDSPLHF TGTGCCAGCAGCCCACCGGGACAGGATGATTCACCCCTCCACTTT
many . TRBJ2-1 TRBV7-9 CASSPFNDWGSNEQFF TGTGCCAGCAGCCCTTTCAACGACTGGGGATCCAATGAGCAGTTCTTC
many TRBD1 TRBJ1-4 TRBV5-1 CASSPGTGGGNEKLFF TGCGCCAGCAGCCCCGGGACAGGCGGGGGGAATGAAAAACTGTTTTTT
many . TRBJ1-6 TRBV6-5 CASSNPAVPALHF TGTGCCAGCAGCAACCCCGCAGTCCCGGCCCTCCACTTT
. . TRBJ1-4 TRBV15 CATSRGGVSNEKLFF TGTGCCACCAGCAGAGGAGGGGTATCTAATGAAAAACTGTTTTTT
. . TRBJ1-1 TRBV5-4 CASSLGGPAYTEAFF TGTGCCAGCAGCTTGGGTGGGCCGGCGTACACTGAAGCTTTCTTT
few TRBD1 TRBJ2-1 TRBV9 CASSPTPGQGINNEQFF TGTGCCAGCAGCCCAACTCCGGGACAGGGTATCAACAATGAGCAGTTCTTC
few . TRBJ2-2 TRBV6-2/TRBV6-3 CASSTHQGSAGELFF TGTGCCAGCAGTACCCATCAGGGAAGTGCCGGGGAGCTGTTTTTT
few . TRBJ2-2 TRBV9 CASRAGNTGELFF TGTGCCAGCAGGGCGGGGAACACCGGGGAGCTGTTTTTT